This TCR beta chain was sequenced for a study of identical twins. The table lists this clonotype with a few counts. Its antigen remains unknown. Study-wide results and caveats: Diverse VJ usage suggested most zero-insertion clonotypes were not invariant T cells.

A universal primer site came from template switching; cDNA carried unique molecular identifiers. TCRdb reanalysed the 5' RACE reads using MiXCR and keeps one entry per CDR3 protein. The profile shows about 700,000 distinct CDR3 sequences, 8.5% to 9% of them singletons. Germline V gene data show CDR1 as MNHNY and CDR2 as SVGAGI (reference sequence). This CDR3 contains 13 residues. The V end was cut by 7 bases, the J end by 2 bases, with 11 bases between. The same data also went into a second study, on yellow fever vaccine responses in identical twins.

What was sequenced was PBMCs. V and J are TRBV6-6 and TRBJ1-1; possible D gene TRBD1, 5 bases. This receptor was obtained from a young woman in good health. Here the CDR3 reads CASNVQVNTEAFF. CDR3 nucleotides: TGTGCCAGCAACGTACAGGTCAACACTGAAGCTTTCTTT.